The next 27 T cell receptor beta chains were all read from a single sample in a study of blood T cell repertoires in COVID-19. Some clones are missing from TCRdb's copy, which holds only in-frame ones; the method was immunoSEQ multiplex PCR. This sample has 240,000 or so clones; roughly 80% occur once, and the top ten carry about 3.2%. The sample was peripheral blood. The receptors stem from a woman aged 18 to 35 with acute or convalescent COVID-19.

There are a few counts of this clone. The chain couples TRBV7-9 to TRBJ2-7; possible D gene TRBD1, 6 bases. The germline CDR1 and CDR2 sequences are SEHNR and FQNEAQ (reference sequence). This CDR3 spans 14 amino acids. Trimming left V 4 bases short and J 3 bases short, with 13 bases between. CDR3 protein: CASSSRDNHYEQYF. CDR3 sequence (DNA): TGTGCCAGCAGCTCCCGGGACAACCACTACGAGCAGTACTTC. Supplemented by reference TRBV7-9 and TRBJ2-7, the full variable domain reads DTGVSQNPRHKITKRGQNVTFRCDPISEHNRLYWYRQTLGQGPEFLTYFQNEAQLEKSRLLSDRFSAERPKGSFSTLEIQRTEQGDSAMYLCASSSRDNHYEQYFGPGTRLTVT.

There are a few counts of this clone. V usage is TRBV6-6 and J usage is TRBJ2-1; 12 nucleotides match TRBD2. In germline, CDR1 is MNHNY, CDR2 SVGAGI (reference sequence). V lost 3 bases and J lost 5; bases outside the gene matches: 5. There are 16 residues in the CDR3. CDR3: CASSYGSSGRDNEQFF. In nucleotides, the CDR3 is TGTGCCAGCAGTTATGGGTCTAGCGGGAGGGACAATGAGCAGTTCTTC.

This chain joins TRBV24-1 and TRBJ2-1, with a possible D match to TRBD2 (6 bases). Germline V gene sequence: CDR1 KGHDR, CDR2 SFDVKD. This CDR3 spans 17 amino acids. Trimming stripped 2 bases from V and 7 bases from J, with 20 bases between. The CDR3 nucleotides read TGTGCCACCAGTGATTCTGGTTCCGGGGGTTTGAGAAATGAGCAGTTCTTC. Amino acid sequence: CATSDSGSGGLRNEQFF.

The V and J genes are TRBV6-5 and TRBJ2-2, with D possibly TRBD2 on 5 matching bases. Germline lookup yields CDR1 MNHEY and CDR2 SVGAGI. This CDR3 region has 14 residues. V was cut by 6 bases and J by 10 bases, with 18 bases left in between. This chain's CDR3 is CASSPLLAAEELFF. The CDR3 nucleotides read TGTGCCAGCAGCCCCCTCCTAGCCGCCGAGGAGCTGTTTTTT.

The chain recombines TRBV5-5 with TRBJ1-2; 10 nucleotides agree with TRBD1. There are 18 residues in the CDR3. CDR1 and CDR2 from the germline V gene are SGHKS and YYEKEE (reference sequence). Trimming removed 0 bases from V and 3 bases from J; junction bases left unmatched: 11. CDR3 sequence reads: CASSLEPKPGTGDYGYTF. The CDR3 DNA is TGTGCCAGCAGCTTGGAGCCCAAACCCGGGACAGGGGACTATGGCTACACCTTC.

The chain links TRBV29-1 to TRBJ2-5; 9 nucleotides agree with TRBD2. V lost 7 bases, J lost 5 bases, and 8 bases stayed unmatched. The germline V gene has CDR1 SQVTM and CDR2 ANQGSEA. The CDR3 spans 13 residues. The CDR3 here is CSALAGGSETQYF. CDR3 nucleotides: TGCAGCGCCTTGGCGGGAGGGTCGGAGACCCAGTACTTC.

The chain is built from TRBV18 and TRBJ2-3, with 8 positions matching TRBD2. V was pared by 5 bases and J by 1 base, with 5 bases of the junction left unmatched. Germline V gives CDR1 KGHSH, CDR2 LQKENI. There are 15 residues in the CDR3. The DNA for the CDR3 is TGTGCCAGCTCATCTAGACTAGCGCGCACAGATACGCAGTATTTT. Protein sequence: CASSSRLARTDTQYF.

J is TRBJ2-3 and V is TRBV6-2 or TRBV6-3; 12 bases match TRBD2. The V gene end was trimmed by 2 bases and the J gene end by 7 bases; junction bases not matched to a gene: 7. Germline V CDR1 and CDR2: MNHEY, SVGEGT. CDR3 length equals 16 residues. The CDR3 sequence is CASSYSRTSGKNTQYF. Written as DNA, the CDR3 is TGTGCCAGCAGTTACAGCAGGACTAGCGGGAAAAATACGCAGTATTTT.

The CDR3 spells CASSIVGRRQPQHF. CDR3 DNA: TGTGCCAGTAGTATTGTGGGGAGGAGGCAGCCCCAGCATTTT. The chain carries TRBV19 and TRBJ1-5, with no clear D. This CDR3 contains 14 residues. Deletions cut 3 bases from V and 7 bases from J, with 13 bases between. CDR1 and CDR2 from the germline V gene are LNHDA and SQIVND (reference sequence).

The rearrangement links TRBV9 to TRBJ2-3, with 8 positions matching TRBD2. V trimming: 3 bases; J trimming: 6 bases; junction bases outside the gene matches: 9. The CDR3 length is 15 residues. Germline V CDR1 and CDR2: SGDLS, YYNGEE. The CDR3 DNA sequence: TGTGCCAGCAGCGGTCCCGGGACTAGTGCCGATACGCAGTATTTT. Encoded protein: CASSGPGTSADTQYF.

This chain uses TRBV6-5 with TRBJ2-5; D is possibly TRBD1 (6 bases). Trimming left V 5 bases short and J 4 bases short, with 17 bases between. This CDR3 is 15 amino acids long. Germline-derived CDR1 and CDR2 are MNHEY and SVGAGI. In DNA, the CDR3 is TGTGCCAGCAGTAACAGAGTACTAGGGGGAGAGACCCAGTACTTC. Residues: CASSNRVLGGETQYF.

The CDR3 bases are TGTGCCAGCAGCGAAGCGGGAGGGTACACCGGGGAGCTGTTTTTT. The encoded protein is CASSEAGGYTGELFF. The genes are TRBV6-2 or TRBV6-3 and TRBJ2-2; 10 bases are a match to TRBD2. The germline gives CDR1 MNHEY, CDR2 SVGEGT. J lost 3 bases, V lost 6 bases, and 4 bases had no gene match. The CDR3 runs to 15 residues.

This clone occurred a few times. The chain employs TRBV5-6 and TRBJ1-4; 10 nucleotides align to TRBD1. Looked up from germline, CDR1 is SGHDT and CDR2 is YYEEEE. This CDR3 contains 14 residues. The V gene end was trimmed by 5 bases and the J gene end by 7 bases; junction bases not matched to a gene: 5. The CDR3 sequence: CASRRQGAGEKLFF. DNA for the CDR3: TGTGCCAGCAGGCGACAGGGGGCGGGTGAAAAACTGTTTTTT.

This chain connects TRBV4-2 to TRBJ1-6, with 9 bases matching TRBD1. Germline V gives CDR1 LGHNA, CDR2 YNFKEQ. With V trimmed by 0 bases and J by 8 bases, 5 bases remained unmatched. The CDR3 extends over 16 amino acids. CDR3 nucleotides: TGTGCCAGCAGCCAAGACGGCGACAGGGGGGATTCACCCCTCCACTTT. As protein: CASSQDGDRGDSPLHF.

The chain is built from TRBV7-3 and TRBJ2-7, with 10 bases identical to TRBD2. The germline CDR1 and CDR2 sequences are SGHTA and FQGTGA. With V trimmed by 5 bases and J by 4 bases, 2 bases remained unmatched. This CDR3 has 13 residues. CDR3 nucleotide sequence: TGTGCCAGCAGCCGGACTAGCGGATACGAGCAGTACTTC. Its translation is CASSRTSGYEQYF.

The chain's CDR3 is CSASVGATEAFF. CDR3 sequence (DNA): TGCAGTGCTAGTGTGGGGGCCACTGAAGCTTTCTTT. V usage is TRBV20-1 and J usage is TRBJ1-1, with a possible D match to TRBD1 (6 bases). CDR1 DFQATT and CDR2 SNEGSKA come from the germline V gene (reference sequence). The CDR3 contains 12 residues. Trimming took 3 bases from V and 4 from J, leaving 9 bases between them.

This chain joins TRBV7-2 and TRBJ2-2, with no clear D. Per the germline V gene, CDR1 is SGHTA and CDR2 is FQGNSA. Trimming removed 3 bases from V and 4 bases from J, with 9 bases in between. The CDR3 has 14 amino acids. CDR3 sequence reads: CASSFAGSTGELFF. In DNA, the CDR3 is TGTGCCAGCAGCTTCGCAGGATCCACCGGGGAGCTGTTTTTT.

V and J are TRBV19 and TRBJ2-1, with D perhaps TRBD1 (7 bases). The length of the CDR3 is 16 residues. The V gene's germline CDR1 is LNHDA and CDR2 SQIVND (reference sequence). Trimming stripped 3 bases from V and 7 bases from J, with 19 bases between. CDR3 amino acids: CASSMAGQNVWNEQFF. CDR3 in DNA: TGTGCCAGTAGTATGGCGGGACAGAATGTTTGGAATGAGCAGTTCTTC.

The CDR3 loop reads CASSELGPTRFEQYF. The CDR3 DNA sequence: TGTGCCAGCAGTGAATTGGGGCCGACTAGATTCGAGCAGTACTTC. This rearrangement joins TRBV25-1 to TRBJ2-7, with D perhaps TRBD2 (6 bases). The V gene's germline CDR1 is MGHDK and CDR2 SYGVNS. The CDR3 is made up of 15 amino acids. Trimming removed 1 base from V and 6 bases from J, with 16 bases in between.

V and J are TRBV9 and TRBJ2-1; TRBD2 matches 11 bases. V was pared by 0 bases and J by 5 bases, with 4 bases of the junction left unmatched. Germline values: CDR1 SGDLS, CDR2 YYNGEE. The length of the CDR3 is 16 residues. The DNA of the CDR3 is TGTGCCAGCAGCGTAGAGCCACTAGCGGGGGACAATGAGCAGTTCTTC. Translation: CASSVEPLAGDNEQFF.

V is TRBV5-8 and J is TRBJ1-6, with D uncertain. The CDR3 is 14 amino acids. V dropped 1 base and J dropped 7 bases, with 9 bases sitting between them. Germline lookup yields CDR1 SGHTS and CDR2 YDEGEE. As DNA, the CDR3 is TGTGCCAGCAGCTTGTCCCCAGGAAATTCACCCCTCCACTTT. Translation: CASSLSPGNSPLHF.

The CDR3 DNA reads as TGCGCCAGCAGCCCCGAAGCCCGGACAGGGGCTAGCACAGATACGCAGTATTTT. This translates into CASSPEARTGASTDTQYF. The chain employs TRBV4-3 and TRBJ2-3, with 9 nucleotides matching TRBD1. J lost 0 bases, V lost 4 bases, and 11 bases had no gene match. The germline gives CDR1 LGHNA, CDR2 YSLEER. The CDR3 has 18 amino acids.

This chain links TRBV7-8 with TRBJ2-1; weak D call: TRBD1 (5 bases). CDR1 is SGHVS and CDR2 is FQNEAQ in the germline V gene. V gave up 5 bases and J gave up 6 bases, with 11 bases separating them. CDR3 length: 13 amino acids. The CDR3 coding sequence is TGTGCCAGCAGCCCCGGACAAATCAATGAGCAGTTCTTC. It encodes CASSPGQINEQFF. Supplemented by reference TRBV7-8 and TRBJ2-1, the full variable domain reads GAGVSQSPRYKVAKRGQDVALRCDPISGHVSLFWYQQALGQGPEFLTYFQNEAQLDKSGLPSDRFFAERPEGSVSTLKIQRTQQEDSAVYLCASSPGQINEQFFGPGTRLTVL.

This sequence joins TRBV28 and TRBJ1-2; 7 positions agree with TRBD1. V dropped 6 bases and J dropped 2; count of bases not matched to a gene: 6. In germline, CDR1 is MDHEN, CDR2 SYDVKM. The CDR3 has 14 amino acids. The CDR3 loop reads CASSPGGQNYGYTF. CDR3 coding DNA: TGTGCCAGCAGCCCAGGGGGACAAAACTATGGCTACACCTTC.

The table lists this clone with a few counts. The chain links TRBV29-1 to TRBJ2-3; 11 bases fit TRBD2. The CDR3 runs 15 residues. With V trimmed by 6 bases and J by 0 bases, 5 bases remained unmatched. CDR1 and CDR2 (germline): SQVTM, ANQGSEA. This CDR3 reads CSVGTSGTSTDTQYF. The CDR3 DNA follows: TGCAGCGTAGGGACTAGCGGAACTAGCACAGATACGCAGTATTTT.

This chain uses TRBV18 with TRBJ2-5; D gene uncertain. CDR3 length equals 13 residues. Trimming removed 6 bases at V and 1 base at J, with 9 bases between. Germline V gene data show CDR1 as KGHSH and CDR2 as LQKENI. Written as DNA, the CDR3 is TGTGCCAGCTCCCAAGTAGCCCAAGAGACCCAGTACTTC. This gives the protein CASSQVAQETQYF.

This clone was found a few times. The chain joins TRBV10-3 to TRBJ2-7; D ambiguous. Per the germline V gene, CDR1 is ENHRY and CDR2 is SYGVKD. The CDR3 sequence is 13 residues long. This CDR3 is CATRQPPTYEQYF. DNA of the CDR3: TGTGCTACCAGGCAACCCCCTACCTACGAGCAGTACTTC.